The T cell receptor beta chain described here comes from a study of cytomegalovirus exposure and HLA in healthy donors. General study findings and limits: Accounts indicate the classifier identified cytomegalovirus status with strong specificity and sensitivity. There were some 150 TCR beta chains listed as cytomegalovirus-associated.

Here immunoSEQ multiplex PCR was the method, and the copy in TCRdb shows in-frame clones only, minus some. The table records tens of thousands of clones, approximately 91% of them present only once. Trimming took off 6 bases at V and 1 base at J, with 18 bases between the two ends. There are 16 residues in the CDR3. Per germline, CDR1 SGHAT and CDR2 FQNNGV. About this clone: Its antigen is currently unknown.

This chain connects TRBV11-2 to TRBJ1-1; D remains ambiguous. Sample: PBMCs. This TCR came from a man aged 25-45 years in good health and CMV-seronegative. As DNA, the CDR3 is TGTGCCAGCAGGGACCTCGGGCGGCGGGGGAACACTGAAGCTTTCTTT. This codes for CASRDLGRRGNTEAFF.